This T cell receptor beta chain stems from a study of blood T cell repertoires in COVID-19. V was shortened by 0 bases and J by 7 bases, with 14 bases between the two germline ends. CDR1 and CDR2 (germline): SGHDT, YYEEEE. This CDR3 is 16 amino acids long. Profiling relied on immunoSEQ multiplex PCR, and the TCRdb table lists in-frame clones only, not all of them. The sample records 200,000 to 250,000 clones, nearly 90% being singletons. V gene TRBV5-6 combines with J gene TRBJ1-6, with a weak D call TRBD1 (6 bases). This receptor was obtained from a man aged 25 to 40 who had been exposed to COVID-19. Sequenced input: PBMCs or T cells enriched from blood (not recorded which). The CDR3 loop is CASSLGVGGQNSPLHF. The CDR3 region has the DNA TGTGCCAGCAGCTTGGGGGTGGGTGGACAGAATTCACCCCTCCACTTT.